What follows describes a single T cell receptor (beta chain). The sample comes from a study of blood T cell repertoires in COVID-19. Study in general: Nucleic acid was either cDNA or gDNA, and it came from T cells, B-cell-depleted T cells, or PBMCs.

In the authors' methods: Using reference gene primer amplification, nucleated cell counts were estimated. Assay: immunoSEQ multiplex PCR; the TCRdb copy retains only in-frame clones and omits some. V, J and clone size derive from that table, while D and trimming were established from the DNA sequence. The repertoire consists of roughly 100,000 clones, with 75% to 90% occurring once and the leading ten covering approximately 4.5%. Germline CDR1 SGHRS, CDR2 YFSETQ. Trimming removed 1 base at V and 10 bases at J, with 21 bases between. The CDR3 loop spans 16 amino acids. The V gene is TRBV5-1, the J gene TRBJ2-1; D is unresolved. The sequenced sample was peripheral blood. The TCR comes from a human donor in a cohort sampled during active COVID-19. The CDR3: CASSLNPNQIGYEQFF. The DNA for the CDR3 is TGCGCCAGCAGCTTGAACCCGAATCAGATCGGGTACGAGCAGTTCTTC.